The rows below give T cell receptor beta chains drawn from one sample of a study of blood T cell repertoires in COVID-19. Data came from immunoSEQ multiplex PCR; TCRdb stores just in-frame clones and leaves some out. The sample consists of more than 95,000 clones, about 80% of them appearing once. The sample consisted of peripheral blood. All receptors derive from a man aged 35-49 years with active or convalescent COVID-19. CDR3s include the opening cysteine and the closing phenylalanine or tryptophan. A D gene is named only where the DNA matches it firmly. Expanded clones are given a class, and other clones once, few, many or no size at all.

once,TRBV5-4,TRBD1,TRBJ2-5,CASSLGGTAQETQYF,TGTGCCAGCAGCTTGGGTGGGACAGCACAAGAGACCCAGTACTTC
once,TRBV3-1/TRBV3-2,-,TRBJ1-1,CASSQGAGNTEAFF,TGTGCCAGCAGCCAAGGGGCGGGAAACACTGAAGCTTTCTTT
once,TRBV19,TRBD2,TRBJ2-2,CASSVSGGAGPGELFF,TGTGCCAGTAGTGTAAGCGGGGGGGCTGGGCCCGGGGAGCTGTTTTTT
-,TRBV15,-,TRBJ1-1,CATSRDRWEAFF,TGTGCCACCAGCAGAGATCGGTGGGAAGCTTTCTTT
once,TRBV4-1,TRBD1,TRBJ1-2,CASSQGQGAAGGGYTF,TGCGCCAGCAGCCAAGGACAGGGAGCCGCGGGAGGAGGCTACACCTTC
-,TRBV27,TRBD2,TRBJ2-7,CASSFSSGGAPYEQYF,TGTGCCAGCAGTTTCTCAAGCGGGGGGGCTCCCTACGAGCAGTACTTC
-,TRBV18,-,TRBJ1-1,CASTRQNTEAFF,TGTGCCAGCACCAGACAGAACACTGAAGCTTTCTTT
-,TRBV19,TRBD1,TRBJ1-1,CASAQQGGATEAFF,TGTGCCAGTGCCCAACAGGGGGGGGCCACTGAAGCTTTCTTT
-,TRBV5-1,TRBD2,TRBJ2-7,CASSLWTSGSYEQYF,TGCGCCAGCAGCTTATGGACTAGCGGTTCCTACGAGCAGTACTTC
-,TRBV15,-,TRBJ2-5,CATSRAGARETQYF,TGTGCCACCAGCAGAGCGGGAGCCCGAGAGACCCAGTACTTC
-,TRBV4-1,TRBD1,TRBJ1-3,CASSQTLTGAGLPRLYNTIYF,TGCGCCAGCAGCCAAACGCTTACAGGGGCCGGGCTGCCTCGATTGTACAACACCATATATTTT
once,TRBV29-1,TRBD1,TRBJ1-3,CSVPGQGTYTIYF,TGCAGCGTTCCGGGACAGGGAACTTACACCATATATTTT
-,TRBV3-1/TRBV3-2,TRBD2,TRBJ2-5,CASSQMGLAGETQYF,TGTGCCAGCAGCCAAATGGGACTAGCGGGGGAGACCCAGTACTTC
-,TRBV7-2,-,TRBJ1-5,CASSPDLRGYSNQPQHF,TGTGCCAGCAGCCCCGACCTACGGGGTTATAGCAATCAGCCCCAGCATTTT
-,TRBV19,-,TRBJ2-5,CASSIEAQETQYF,TGTGCCAGTAGTATTGAGGCCCAAGAGACCCAGTACTTC
few,TRBV7-2,-,TRBJ1-2,CASRPTGYYGYTF,TGTGCCAGCAGGCCCACAGGGTACTATGGCTACACCTTC
-,TRBV5-6,TRBD1,TRBJ1-2,CASSADRGDYGYTF,TGTGCCAGCAGCGCGGACAGGGGGGACTATGGCTACACCTTC
few,TRBV9,-,TRBJ1-1,CASGIGLGTEAFF,TGTGCCAGCGGAATCGGGTTGGGCACTGAAGCTTTCTTT
-,TRBV6-4,TRBD2,TRBJ2-3,CASSPSGLVNTQYF,TGTGCCAGCAGTCCCTCGGGACTAGTAAATACGCAGTATTTT
once,TRBV5-1,TRBD2,TRBJ2-1,CASSLGLAGPRTLNEQFF,TGCGCCAGCAGCTTGGGACTAGCGGGTCCTCGTACCCTAAATGAGCAGTTCTTC
-,TRBV27,-,TRBJ1-2,CASSPLSNYGYTF,TGTGCCAGCAGCCCTCTCTCTAACTATGGCTACACCTTC
-,TRBV11-2,TRBD1,TRBJ1-4,CASSSGQGNNEKLFF,TGTGCCAGCAGCTCCGGACAGGGGAATAATGAAAAACTGTTTTTT
-,TRBV30,TRBD1,TRBJ2-5,CAWSEGQGAWETQYF,TGTGCCTGGAGTGAAGGACAGGGGGCTTGGGAGACCCAGTACTTC
-,TRBV5-1,-,TRBJ1-3,CASSSGQSSGNTIYF,TGCGCCAGCAGTTCTGGACAGAGCTCTGGAAACACCATATATTTT
-,TRBV19,TRBD2,TRBJ2-7,CASSIFGGGSSYEQYF,TGTGCCAGTAGTATCTTTGGCGGGGGGAGCTCCTACGAGCAGTACTTC
-,TRBV21-1,-,TRBJ1-1,CASSNSREGTAEAFF,TGTGCCAGCAGCAATTCCCGGGAGGGGACGGCTGAAGCTTTCTTT
many,TRBV9,-,TRBJ2-2,CASSVAMTGTGELFF,TGTGCCAGCAGCGTAGCTATGACAGGCACCGGGGAGCTGTTTTTT
once,TRBV18,-,TRBJ1-5,CASSPEGFSNQPQHF,TGTGCCAGCTCACCGGAGGGGTTCAGCAATCAGCCCCAGCATTTT
-,TRBV7-7,-,TRBJ2-5,CASSSREGLQETQYF,TGTGCCAGCAGTTCGAGGGAAGGTCTTCAAGAGACCCAGTACTTC
-,TRBV20-1,-,TRBJ2-1,CSASGRDNEQFF,TGCAGTGCTAGTGGTAGAGACAATGAGCAGTTCTTC
-,TRBV6-5,TRBD1,TRBJ1-1,CASSRQGRSEAFF,TGTGCCAGCAGCCGACAGGGGAGGAGTGAAGCTTTCTTT
-,TRBV12-5,TRBD1,TRBJ1-4,CASGNRGSHEKLFF,TGTGCTAGTGGGAACAGGGGGAGTCATGAAAAACTGTTTTTT
-,TRBV9,TRBD1,TRBJ2-2,CASSVAQGADTGELFF,TGTGCCAGCAGCGTAGCTCAGGGGGCGGACACCGGGGAGCTGTTTTTT
-,TRBV4-2,TRBD1,TRBJ1-4,CASSPRQGAETNEKLFF,TGTGCCAGCAGCCCCAGACAGGGGGCTGAGACTAATGAAAAACTGTTTTTT
-,TRBV3-1/TRBV3-2,TRBD1,TRBJ2-7,CASSQVTGDSSYEQYF,TGTGCCAGCAGCCAGGTAACAGGGGATAGCTCCTACGAGCAGTACTTC
-,TRBV19,-,TRBJ1-2,CASSYGLLDGLNGYTF,TGTGCCAGTAGCTATGGATTATTAGATGGACTGAATGGCTACACCTTC
-,TRBV6-5,TRBD1,TRBJ1-1,CASSYSMGQGGTEAFF,TGTGCCAGCAGTTACTCGATGGGACAGGGGGGGACCGAAGCTTTCTTT
-,TRBV7-9,TRBD2,TRBJ2-1,CASSSGTSGTPQFF,TGTGCCAGCAGCTCAGGGACTAGCGGGACGCCCCAGTTCTTC
-,TRBV24-1,TRBD2,TRBJ2-6,CATSDPGGGLGANVLTF,TGTGCCACCAGTGACCCTGGCGGGGGGCTCGGGGCCAACGTCCTGACTTTC
-,TRBV11-2,TRBD1,TRBJ1-1,CASSLGGSGGTEAFF,TGTGCCAGCAGCTTAGGGGGGTCAGGGGGTACTGAAGCTTTCTTT